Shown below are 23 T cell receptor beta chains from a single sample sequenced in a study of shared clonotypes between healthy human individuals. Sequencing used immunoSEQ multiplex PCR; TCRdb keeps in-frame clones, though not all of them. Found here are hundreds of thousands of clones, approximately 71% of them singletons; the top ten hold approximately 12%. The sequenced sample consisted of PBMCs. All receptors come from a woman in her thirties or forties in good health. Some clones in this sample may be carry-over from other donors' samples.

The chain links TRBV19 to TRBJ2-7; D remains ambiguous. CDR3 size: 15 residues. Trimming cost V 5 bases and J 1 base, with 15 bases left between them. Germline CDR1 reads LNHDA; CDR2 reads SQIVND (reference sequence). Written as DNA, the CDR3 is TGTGCCAGTAGTTCACAAGACGGATTATCCTACGAGCAGTACTTC. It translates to CASSSQDGLSYEQYF.

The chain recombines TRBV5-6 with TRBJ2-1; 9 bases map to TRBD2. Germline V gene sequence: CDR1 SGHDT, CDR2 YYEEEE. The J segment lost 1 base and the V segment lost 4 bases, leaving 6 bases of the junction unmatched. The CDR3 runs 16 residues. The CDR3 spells CASSVGTSWSYNEQFF. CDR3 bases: TGTGCCAGCAGCGTGGGGACTAGCTGGTCCTACAATGAGCAGTTCTTC.

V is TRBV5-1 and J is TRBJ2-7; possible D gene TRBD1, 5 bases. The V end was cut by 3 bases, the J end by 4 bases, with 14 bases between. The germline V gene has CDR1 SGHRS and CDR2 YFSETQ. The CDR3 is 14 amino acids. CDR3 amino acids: CASSSPDSLYEQYF. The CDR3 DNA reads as TGCGCCAGCAGCTCCCCCGACAGTCTTTACGAGCAGTACTTC.

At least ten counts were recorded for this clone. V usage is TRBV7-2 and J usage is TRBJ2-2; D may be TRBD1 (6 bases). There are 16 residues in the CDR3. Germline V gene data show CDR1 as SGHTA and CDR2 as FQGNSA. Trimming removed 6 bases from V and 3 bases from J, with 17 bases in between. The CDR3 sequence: CASRVKTGQDTGELFF. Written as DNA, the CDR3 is TGTGCCAGCAGGGTAAAAACAGGGCAGGACACCGGGGAGCTGTTTTTT.

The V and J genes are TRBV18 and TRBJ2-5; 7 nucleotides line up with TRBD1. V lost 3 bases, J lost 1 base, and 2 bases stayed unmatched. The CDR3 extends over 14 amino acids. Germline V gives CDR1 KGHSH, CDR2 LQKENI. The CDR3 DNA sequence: TGTGCCAGCTCACCGGGACAGATCCAAGAGACCCAGTACTTC. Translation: CASSPGQIQETQYF.

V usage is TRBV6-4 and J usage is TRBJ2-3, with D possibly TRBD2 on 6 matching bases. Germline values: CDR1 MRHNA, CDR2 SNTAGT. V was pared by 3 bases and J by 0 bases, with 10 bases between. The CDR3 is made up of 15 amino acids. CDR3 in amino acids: CASSETGLSTDTQYF. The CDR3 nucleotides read TGTGCCAGCAGTGAGACGGGACTTAGCACAGATACGCAGTATTTT.

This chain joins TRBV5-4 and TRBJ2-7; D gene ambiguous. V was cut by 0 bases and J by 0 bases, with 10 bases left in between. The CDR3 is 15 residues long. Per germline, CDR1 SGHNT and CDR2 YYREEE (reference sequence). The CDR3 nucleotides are TGTGCCAGCAGCTTGGACCAGGCCCTCTCCTACGAGCAGTACTTC. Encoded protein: CASSLDQALSYEQYF.

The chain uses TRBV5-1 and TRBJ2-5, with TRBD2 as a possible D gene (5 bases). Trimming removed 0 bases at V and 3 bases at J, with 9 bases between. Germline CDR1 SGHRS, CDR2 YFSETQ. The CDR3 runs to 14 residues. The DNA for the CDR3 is TGCGCCAGCAGCTTGGCAGCGGCGAAAGAGACCCAGTACTTC. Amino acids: CASSLAAAKETQYF.

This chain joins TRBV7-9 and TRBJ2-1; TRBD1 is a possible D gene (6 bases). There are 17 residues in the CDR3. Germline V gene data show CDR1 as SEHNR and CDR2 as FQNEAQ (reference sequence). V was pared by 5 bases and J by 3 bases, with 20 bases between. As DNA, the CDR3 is TGTGCCAGCAGCCTTTCCCGTCCAGGGGTGGGCTACAATGAGCAGTTCTTC. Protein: CASSLSRPGVGYNEQFF.

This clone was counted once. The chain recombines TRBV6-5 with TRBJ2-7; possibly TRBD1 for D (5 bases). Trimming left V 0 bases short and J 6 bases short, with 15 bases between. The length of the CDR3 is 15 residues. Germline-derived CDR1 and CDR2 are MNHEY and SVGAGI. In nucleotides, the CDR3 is TGTGCCAGCAGTTACTCTAGGACACTGTTCTCCGAGCAGTACTTC. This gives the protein CASSYSRTLFSEQYF.

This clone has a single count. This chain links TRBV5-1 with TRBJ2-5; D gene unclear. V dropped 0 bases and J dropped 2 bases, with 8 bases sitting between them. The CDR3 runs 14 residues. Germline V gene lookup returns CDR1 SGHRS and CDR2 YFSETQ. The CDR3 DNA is TGCGCCAGCAGCTTGGATTACAGTCAAGAGACCCAGTACTTC. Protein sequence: CASSLDYSQETQYF. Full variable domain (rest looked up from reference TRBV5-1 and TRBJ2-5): KAGVTQTPRYLIKTRGQQVTLSCSPISGHRSVSWYQQTPGQGLQFLFEYFSETQRNKGNFPGRFSGRQFSNSRSEMNVSTLELGDSALYLCASSLDYSQETQYFGPGTRLLVL.

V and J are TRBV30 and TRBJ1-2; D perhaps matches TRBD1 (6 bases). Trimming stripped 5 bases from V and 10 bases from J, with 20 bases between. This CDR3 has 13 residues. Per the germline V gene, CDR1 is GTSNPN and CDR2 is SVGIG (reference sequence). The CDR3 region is CAWSQGPGSDYTF. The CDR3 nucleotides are TGTGCCTGGTCTCAGGGGCCCGGATCAGACTACACCTTC.

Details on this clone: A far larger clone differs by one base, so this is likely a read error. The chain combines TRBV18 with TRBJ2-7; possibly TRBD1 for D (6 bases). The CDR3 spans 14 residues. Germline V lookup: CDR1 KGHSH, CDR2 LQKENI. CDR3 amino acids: CASPPSWDTYEQYF. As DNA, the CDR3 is TGTGCCAGCCCACCATCCTGGGACACCTACGAGCAGTACTTC. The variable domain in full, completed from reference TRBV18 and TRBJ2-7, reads NAGVMQNPRHLVRRRGQEARLRCSPMKGHSHVYWYRQLPEEGLKFMVYLQKENIIDESGMPKERFSAEFPKEGPSILRIQQVVRGDSAAYFCASPPSWDTYEQYFGPGTRLTVT.

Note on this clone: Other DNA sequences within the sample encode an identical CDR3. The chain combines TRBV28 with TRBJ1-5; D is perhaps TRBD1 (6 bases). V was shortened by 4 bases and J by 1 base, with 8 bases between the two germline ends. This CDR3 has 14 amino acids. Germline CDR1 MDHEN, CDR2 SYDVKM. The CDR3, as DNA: TGTGCCAGCAGTTCCGGGGGCAGCAATCAGCCCCAGCATTTT. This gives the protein CASSSGGSNQPQHF.

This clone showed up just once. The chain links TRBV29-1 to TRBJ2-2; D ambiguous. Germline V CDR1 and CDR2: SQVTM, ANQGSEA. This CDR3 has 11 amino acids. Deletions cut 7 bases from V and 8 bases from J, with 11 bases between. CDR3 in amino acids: CSAYVSGELFF. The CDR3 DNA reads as TGCAGCGCATACGTATCGGGGGAGCTGTTTTTT.

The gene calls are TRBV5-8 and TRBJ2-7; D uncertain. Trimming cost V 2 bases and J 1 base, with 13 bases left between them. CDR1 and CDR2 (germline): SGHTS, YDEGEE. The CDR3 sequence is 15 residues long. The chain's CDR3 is CASSFLIGPSYEQYF. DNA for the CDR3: TGTGCCAGCAGCTTCCTGATCGGCCCATCCTACGAGCAGTACTTC.

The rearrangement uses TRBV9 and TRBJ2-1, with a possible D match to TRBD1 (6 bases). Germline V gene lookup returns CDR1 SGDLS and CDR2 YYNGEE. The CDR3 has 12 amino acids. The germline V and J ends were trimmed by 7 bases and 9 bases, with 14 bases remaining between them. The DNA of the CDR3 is TGTGCCAGCTCGACAGGCGAAGCTGAGCAGTTCTTC. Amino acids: CASSTGEAEQFF.

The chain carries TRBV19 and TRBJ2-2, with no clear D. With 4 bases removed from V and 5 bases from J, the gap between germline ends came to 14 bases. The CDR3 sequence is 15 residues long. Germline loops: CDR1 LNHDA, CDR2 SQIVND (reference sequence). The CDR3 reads CASSTRNNPTGELFF. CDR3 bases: TGTGCCAGTAGTACCCGCAATAACCCAACCGGGGAGCTGTTTTTT.

Here the CDR3 reads CASSHPGLAVTYNEQFF. CDR3 nucleotides: TGTGCCAGCAGCCATCCGGGACTAGCGGTAACCTACAATGAGCAGTTCTTC. The rearrangement uses TRBV5-6 and TRBJ2-1, with 11 bases aligning to TRBD2. Germline V gene sequence: CDR1 SGHDT, CDR2 YYEEEE. The V and J ends lost 4 bases and 2 bases, in that order; junction bases with no gene match: 8. This CDR3 comprises 17 residues.

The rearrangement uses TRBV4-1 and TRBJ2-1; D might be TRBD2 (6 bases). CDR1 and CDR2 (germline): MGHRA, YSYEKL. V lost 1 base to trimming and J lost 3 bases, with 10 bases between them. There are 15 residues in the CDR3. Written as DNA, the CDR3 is TGCGCCAGCAGCCAAGTCGGGAGTTTCTACAATGAGCAGTTCTTC. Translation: CASSQVGSFYNEQFF.

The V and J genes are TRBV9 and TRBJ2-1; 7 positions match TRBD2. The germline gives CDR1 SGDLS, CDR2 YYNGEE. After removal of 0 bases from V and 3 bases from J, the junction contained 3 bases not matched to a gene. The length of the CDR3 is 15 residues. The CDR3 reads CASSVVGEGYNEQFF. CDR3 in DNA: TGTGCCAGCAGCGTAGTGGGGGAGGGCTACAATGAGCAGTTCTTC.

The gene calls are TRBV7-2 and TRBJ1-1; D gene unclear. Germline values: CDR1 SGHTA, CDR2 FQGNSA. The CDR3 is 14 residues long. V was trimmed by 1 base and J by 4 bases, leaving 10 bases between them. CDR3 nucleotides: TGTGCCAGCAGCTTAGGAGGGTTCGCCACTGAAGCTTTCTTT. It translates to CASSLGGFATEAFF.

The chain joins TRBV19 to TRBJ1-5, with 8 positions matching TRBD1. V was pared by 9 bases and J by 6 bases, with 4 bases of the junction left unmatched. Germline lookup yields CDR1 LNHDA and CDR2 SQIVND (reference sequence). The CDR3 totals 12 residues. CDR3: CASQGAGQPQHF. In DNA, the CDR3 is TGTGCCAGCCAGGGGGCGGGTCAGCCCCAGCATTTT. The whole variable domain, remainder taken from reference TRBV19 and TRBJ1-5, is DGGITQSPKYLFRKEGQNVTLSCEQNLNHDAMYWYRQDPGQGLRLIYYSQIVNDFQKGDIAEGYSVSREKKESFPLTVTSAQKNPTAFYLCASQGAGQPQHFGDGTRLSIL.